These 22 T cell receptor beta chains originate from one sample sequenced in a study of a mutant IDH1 vaccine in newly diagnosed glioma (dated by TCRdb to 2020 to 2023). Taken with the paper, the label for time point translates to: baseline, week 1 (first vaccination visit). The label giving this sample's treatment or condition can be read as: pre-vaccination baseline after standard-of-care therapy. The library was built by means of the immunoSEQ multiplex PCR assay. Imported from immuneACCESS, the table was reduced by TCRdb to in-frame sequences with V and J called. These copies leave out some clones; in studies compared against another copy, an unresolved V gene accounts for under half, and the cause of the remainder is not known. The sample contains some 68,000 clones, roughly 78% of them found a single time. 7% to 10% of the sample comes from the top ten. Specimen: PBMCs, collected from a glioma patient treated with radiotherapy, temozolomide or both. The receptors were sampled from a man aged 50 to 59 with glioma.

The chain uses TRBV6-5 and TRBJ1-4; no clear D. CDR1 is MNHEY and CDR2 is SVGAGI in the germline V gene. The CDR3 runs 11 residues. V gave up 6 bases and J gave up 4 bases, with 3 bases separating them. The CDR3 reads CASRSNEKLFF. The CDR3 coding sequence is TGTGCCAGCAGAAGTAATGAAAAACTGTTTTTT.

This rearrangement joins TRBV7-9 to TRBJ1-2; 12 bases agree with TRBD1. CDR1 is SEHNR, CDR2 FQNEAQ, per germline (reference sequence). Germline trimming cut 6 bases from V and 8 bases from J; bases unmatched to any gene: 13. The CDR3 contains 16 residues. The CDR3 sequence is CASSHQPGQGAEGYTF. CDR3 DNA: TGTGCCAGCAGTCACCAACCGGGACAGGGGGCGGAGGGCTACACCTTC.

The chain employs TRBV19 and TRBJ1-6; 10 bases line up with TRBD1. V lost 5 bases, J lost 7 bases, and 11 bases stayed unmatched. Germline CDR1 and CDR2: LNHDA and SQIVND (reference sequence). The CDR3 loop spans 17 amino acids. CDR3 loop: CASSPLTGGTGNSPLHF. CDR3 nucleotide sequence: TGTGCCAGTAGTCCTTTGACAGGGGGCACAGGGAATTCACCCCTCCACTTT.

The chain uses TRBV6-6 and TRBJ2-7; TRBD1 or TRBD2 may be the D gene (5 bases each). CDR3 length: 14 amino acids. The germline V gene encodes CDR1 MNHNY and CDR2 SVGAGI (reference sequence). Trimming shortened V by 6 bases and J by 2 bases, and 14 bases separated the two germline ends. The CDR3 DNA follows: TGTGCCAGCAGGCCCCCGGGACGGACCTACGAGCAGTACTTC. Encoded protein: CASRPPGRTYEQYF.

V gene TRBV5-1 combines with J gene TRBJ1-5, with D perhaps TRBD1 (6 bases). The CDR3 contains 15 residues. The germline V gene has CDR1 SGHRS and CDR2 YFSETQ. V shed 0 bases and J shed 6 bases, with 13 bases lying between them. The CDR3 region has the DNA TGCGCCAGCAGCTTGGATGCGGGGGCGGGTCAGCCCCAGCATTTT. Encoded protein: CASSLDAGAGQPQHF.

This rearrangement joins TRBV5-1 to TRBJ2-2; 13 bases line up with TRBD2. This CDR3 is built from 17 residues. V trimming: 4 bases; J trimming: 5 bases; junction bases outside the gene matches: 8. CDR1 and CDR2 (germline): SGHRS, YFSETQ. CDR3 sequence: CASSPPTSGGATGELFF. DNA of the CDR3: TGCGCCAGCAGCCCCCCTACTAGCGGGGGGGCGACCGGGGAGCTGTTTTTT.

A few counts support this clone. One end of the junction does not line up with germline, which may come from a read error. V gene TRBV15 combines with J gene TRBJ2-1; 7 bases are shared with TRBD1. This CDR3 is built from 14 residues. The germline V gene has CDR1 LNHNV and CDR2 YYDKDF (reference sequence). The CDR3 protein is CATSRDTGVVRLIF. CDR3 bases: TGTGCCACCAGCAGAGACACAGGGGTGGTAAGATTGATCTTC.

In nucleotides, the CDR3 is TGTGCCAGCAGCGTAGCCCCAACACCGGGACAGGGTCCCACCGGGGAGCTGTTTTTT. Protein product: CASSVAPTPGQGPTGELFF. The chain couples TRBV9 to TRBJ2-2; 9 nucleotides line up with TRBD1. The junction had 13 bases not matched to a gene; V was cut back by 0 bases and J by 4 bases. The CDR3 covers 19 residues. Germline loops: CDR1 SGDLS, CDR2 YYNGEE.

CDR3: CASSLAGVYEQYF. CDR3 coding DNA: TGTGCCAGCAGCTTAGCCGGGGTATACGAGCAGTACTTC. The chain carries TRBV7-9 and TRBJ2-7; tentative D call: TRBD2 (5 bases). V lost 0 bases and J 4 bases, leaving 7 bases between the germline ends. The CDR3 spans 13 residues. Germline V gene sequence: CDR1 SEHNR, CDR2 FQNEAQ (reference sequence).

This clone showed up just a few times. As DNA, the CDR3 is TGTGCCAGCTTTCTAGGGGGTGTGGAGACTGAAGCTTTCTTT. Translating it yields CASFLGGVETEAFF. The V and J genes are TRBV6-1 and TRBJ1-1, with D possibly being TRBD1 (6 bases). Per germline, CDR1 MNHNS and CDR2 SASEGT. The CDR3 contains 14 residues. Trimming removed 8 bases at V and 5 bases at J, with 18 bases between.

The sample holds one count of this clone. The genes are TRBV29-1 and TRBJ1-1; D gene uncertain. Germline assignment: CDR1 SQVTM and CDR2 ANQGSEA. The CDR3 is 15 residues long. Deletions cut 2 bases from V and 3 bases from J, with 16 bases between. CDR3 DNA: TGCAGCGTTGAAAGTCGAGGGAAGGGATACACTGAAGCTTTCTTT. It yields the protein CSVESRGKGYTEAFF.

This chain links TRBV15 with TRBJ2-7; a weak D match, TRBD1 (5 bases). V lost 8 bases, J lost 1 base, and 15 bases lay in between. The CDR3 is 14 amino acids. The germline V gene encodes CDR1 LNHNV and CDR2 YYDKDF (reference sequence). CDR3 bases: TGTGCCACCCGCTTAGGGGCACTATCCTACGAGCAGTACTTC. Translation gives CATRLGALSYEQYF.

This chain connects TRBV6-1 to TRBJ2-7; the match to TRBD1 covers 8 bases. The V and J ends lost 0 bases and 2 bases, in that order; junction bases with no gene match: 3. Germline values: CDR1 MNHNS, CDR2 SASEGT. The CDR3 is made up of 15 amino acids. CDR3 DNA sequence: TGTGCCAGCAGTGAAGCACCAGGGGGCCCCTACGAGCAGTACTTC. It specifies CASSEAPGGPYEQYF.

This chain joins TRBV10-3 and TRBJ2-7; 10 nucleotides match TRBD1. The CDR3 has 13 amino acids. The V and J ends lost 8 bases and 3 bases, in that order; junction bases with no gene match: 4. Germline V gene sequence: CDR1 ENHRY, CDR2 SYGVKD. The CDR3 protein is CAIGGTGVYEQYF. The CDR3 nucleotides read TGTGCCATCGGGGGGACAGGGGTCTACGAGCAGTACTTC.

This chain links TRBV2 with TRBJ1-5; 7 nucleotides align to TRBD1. The CDR3 extends over 15 amino acids. CDR1 is SNHLY and CDR2 is FYNNEI in the germline V gene. The trim removed 6 bases at V and 2 bases at J, leaving 7 bases unmatched. The CDR3 DNA reads TGTGCCAGCAGGGGGGACAGTTCTGGCAATCAGCCCCAGCATTTT. Its translation: CASRGDSSGNQPQHF.

The J gene is TRBJ2-1, the V gene TRBV6-1, with 15 positions matching TRBD2. The V gene's germline CDR1 is MNHNS and CDR2 SASEGT. The CDR3 runs 17 residues. The trim removed 2 bases at V and 7 bases at J, leaving 6 bases unmatched. The CDR3 sequence: CASSERGLAGGRNEQFF. DNA for the CDR3: TGTGCCAGCAGTGAACGAGGACTAGCGGGGGGGAGGAATGAGCAGTTCTTC.

V gene TRBV10-3 combines with J gene TRBJ1-4; perhaps TRBD1 as D (5 bases). With 5 bases removed from V and 5 bases from J, the gap between germline ends came to 15 bases. CDR1 is ENHRY and CDR2 is SYGVKD in the germline V gene. The CDR3 spans 15 residues. CDR3 in DNA: TGTGCCATCAGTTTTTCGGCGGGGCAAAATGAAAAACTGTTTTTT. This translates into CAISFSAGQNEKLFF.

This clone has more than one count but fewer than ten. CDR3 bases: TGTGTCATTGACCGGGACAAAAAACTGTTTTTT. It codes for CVIDRDKKLFF. The chain carries TRBV30 and TRBJ1-4; possibly TRBD1 for D (6 bases). From germline, CDR1 is GTSNPN and CDR2 SVGIG (reference sequence). The CDR3 contains 11 residues.

V usage is TRBV29-1 and J usage is TRBJ1-3, with 9 bases fitting TRBD1. The CDR3 is 16 residues long. Germline assignment: CDR1 SQVTM and CDR2 ANQGSEA. V shed 0 bases, J shed 3 bases, and the junction held 6 bases outside the gene matches. The CDR3 reads CSVEELGQGLGNTIYF. CDR3 DNA sequence: TGCAGCGTTGAAGAATTGGGACAGGGACTTGGAAACACCATATATTTT. Based on the CDR3 plus reference TRBV29-1 and TRBJ1-3, the full variable domain is SAVISQKPSRDICQRGTSLTIQCQVDSQVTMMFWYRQQPGQSLTLIATANQGSEATYESGFVIDKFPISRPNLTFSTLTVSNMSPEDSSIYLCSVEELGQGLGNTIYFGEGSWLTVV.

The chain has TRBV19 and TRBJ1-2; TRBD1 is a possible D gene (5 bases). Looked up from germline, CDR1 is LNHDA and CDR2 is SQIVND (reference sequence). Between the trimmed V and J ends, which lost 9 bases and 5 bases, there was a span of 22 bases. The CDR3 loop spans 15 amino acids. CDR3 in DNA: TGTGCCAGCACCGCCTCCCCCGACAGCTCGTATGGCTACACCTTC. Translating it yields CASTASPDSSYGYTF.

The chain links TRBV2 to TRBJ2-2; D is possibly TRBD1 or TRBD2 (5 bases each). The CDR3 extends over 16 amino acids. The V end lost 2 bases, the J end lost 1 base, and 11 bases lay between the germline ends. The germline V gene encodes CDR1 SNHLY and CDR2 FYNNEI. The CDR3 nucleotides read TGTGCCAGCAGTGAAATGGGGGTTGGGAACACCGGGGAGCTGTTTTTT. Amino acids: CASSEMGVGNTGELFF.

This clone was found once. V is TRBV7-2 and J is TRBJ2-7; TRBD2 matches at 8 bases. The trim removed 5 bases at V and 7 bases at J, leaving 7 bases unmatched. The CDR3 sequence is 13 residues long. The germline CDR1 and CDR2 sequences are SGHTA and FQGNSA. For the CDR3, the DNA is TGTGCCAGCAGCCCCGGGAGGGTAAGGGAGCAGTACTTC. Translating gives CASSPGRVREQYF.